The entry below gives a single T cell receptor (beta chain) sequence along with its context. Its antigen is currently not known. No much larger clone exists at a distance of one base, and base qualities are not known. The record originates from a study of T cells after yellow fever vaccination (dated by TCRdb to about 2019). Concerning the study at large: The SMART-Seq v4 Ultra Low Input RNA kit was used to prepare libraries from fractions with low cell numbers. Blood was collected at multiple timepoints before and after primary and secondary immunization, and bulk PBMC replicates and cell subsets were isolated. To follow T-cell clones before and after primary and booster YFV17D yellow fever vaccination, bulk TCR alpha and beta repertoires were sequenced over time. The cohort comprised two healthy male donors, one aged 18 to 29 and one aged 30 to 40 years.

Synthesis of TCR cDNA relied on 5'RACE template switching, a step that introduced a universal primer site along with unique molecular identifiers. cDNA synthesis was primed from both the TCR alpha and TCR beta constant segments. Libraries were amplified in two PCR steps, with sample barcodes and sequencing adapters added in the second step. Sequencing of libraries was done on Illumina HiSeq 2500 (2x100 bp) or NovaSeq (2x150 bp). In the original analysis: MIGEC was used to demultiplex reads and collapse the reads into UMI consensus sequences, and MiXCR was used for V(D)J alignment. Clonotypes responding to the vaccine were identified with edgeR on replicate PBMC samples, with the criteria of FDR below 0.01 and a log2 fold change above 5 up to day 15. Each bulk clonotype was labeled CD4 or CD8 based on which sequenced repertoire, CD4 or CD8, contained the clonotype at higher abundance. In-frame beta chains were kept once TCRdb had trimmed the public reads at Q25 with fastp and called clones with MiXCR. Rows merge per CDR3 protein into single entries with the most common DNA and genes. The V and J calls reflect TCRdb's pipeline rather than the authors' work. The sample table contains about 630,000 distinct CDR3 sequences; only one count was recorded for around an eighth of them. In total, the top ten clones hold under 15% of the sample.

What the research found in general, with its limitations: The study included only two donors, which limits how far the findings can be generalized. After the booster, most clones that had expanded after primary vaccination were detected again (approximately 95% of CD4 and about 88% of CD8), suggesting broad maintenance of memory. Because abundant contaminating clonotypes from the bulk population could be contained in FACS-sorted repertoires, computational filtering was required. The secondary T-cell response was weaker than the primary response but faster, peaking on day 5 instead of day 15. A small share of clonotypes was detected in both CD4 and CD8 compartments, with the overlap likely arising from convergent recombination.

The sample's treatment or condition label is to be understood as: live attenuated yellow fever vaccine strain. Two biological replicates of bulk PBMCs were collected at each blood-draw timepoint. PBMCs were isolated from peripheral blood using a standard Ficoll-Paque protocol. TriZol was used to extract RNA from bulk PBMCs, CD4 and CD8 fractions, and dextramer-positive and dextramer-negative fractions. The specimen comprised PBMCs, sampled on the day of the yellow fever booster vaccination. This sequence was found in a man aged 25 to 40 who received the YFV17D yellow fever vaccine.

The CDR3 corresponds to CASRGTEETQYF. The sequenced DNA: TGTGCCAGCAGGGGGACAGAAGAGACCCAGTACTTC. Recombination connected TRBV6-5 to TRBJ2-5, and TRBD1 matches 7 of the central bases. CDR1 and CDR2, per the germline V gene, are MNHEY and SVGAGI. The CDR3 runs 12 amino acids, cysteine and phenylalanine included. Of all the DNA, just the CDR3 is kept, 36 bases in frame from base 1. For this chain, trimming is 6 bases at the V end and 3 bases at the J end, and the number of junction bases without a gene match is 1.